Listed here is a single TCR beta chain. The record originates from a study of blood T cell repertoires in COVID-19. Study overall: Spain, Italy and the United States supplied samples that represented acute and convalescent COVID-19.

CDR3 size: 16 residues. In germline, CDR1 is MNHEY, CDR2 SMNVEV (reference sequence). V lost 4 bases and J lost 8; bases outside the gene matches: 9. Assay used: immunoSEQ multiplex PCR; TCRdb lists only in-frame clones, some missing. The repertoire includes about 330,000 clones, less than 90% of them detected once, and roughly 1% sits in the top ten. Participant age was roughly 18 to 90 years, and participants resided in 25 or so US areas. Cohorts were based on clinical histories the participants reported. Recovery meant two consecutive negative NP/OP PCR tests, professional clearance, or resolved symptoms.

The sequence derives from a woman between 25 and 40 years old who had recovered from COVID-19. Specimen: PBMCs or T cells enriched from blood (not recorded which). The J gene is TRBJ1-6, the V gene TRBV27, with 9 bases that match TRBD1. In DNA form, the CDR3 reads TGTGCCAGCAGTTCCCCGGGACAGGGCTGGGATTCACCCCTCCACTTT. The encoded protein is CASSSPGQGWDSPLHF.